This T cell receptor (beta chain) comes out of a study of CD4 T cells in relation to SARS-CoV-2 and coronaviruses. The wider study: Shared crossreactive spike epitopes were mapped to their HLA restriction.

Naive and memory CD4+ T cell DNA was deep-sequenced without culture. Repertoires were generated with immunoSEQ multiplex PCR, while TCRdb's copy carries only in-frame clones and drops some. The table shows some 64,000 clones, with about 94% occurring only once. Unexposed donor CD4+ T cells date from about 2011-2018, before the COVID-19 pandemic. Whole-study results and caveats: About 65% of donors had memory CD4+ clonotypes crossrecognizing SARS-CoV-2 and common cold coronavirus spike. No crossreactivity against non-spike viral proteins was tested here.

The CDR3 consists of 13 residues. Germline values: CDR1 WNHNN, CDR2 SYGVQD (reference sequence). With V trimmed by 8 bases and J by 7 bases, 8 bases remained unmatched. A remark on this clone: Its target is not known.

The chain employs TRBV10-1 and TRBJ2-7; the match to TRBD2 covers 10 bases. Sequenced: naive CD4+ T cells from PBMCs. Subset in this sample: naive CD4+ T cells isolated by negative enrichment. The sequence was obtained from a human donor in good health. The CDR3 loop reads CASPLAGVKEQYF. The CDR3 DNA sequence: TGCGCCAGCCCGCTAGCGGGAGTAAAAGAGCAGTACTTC.